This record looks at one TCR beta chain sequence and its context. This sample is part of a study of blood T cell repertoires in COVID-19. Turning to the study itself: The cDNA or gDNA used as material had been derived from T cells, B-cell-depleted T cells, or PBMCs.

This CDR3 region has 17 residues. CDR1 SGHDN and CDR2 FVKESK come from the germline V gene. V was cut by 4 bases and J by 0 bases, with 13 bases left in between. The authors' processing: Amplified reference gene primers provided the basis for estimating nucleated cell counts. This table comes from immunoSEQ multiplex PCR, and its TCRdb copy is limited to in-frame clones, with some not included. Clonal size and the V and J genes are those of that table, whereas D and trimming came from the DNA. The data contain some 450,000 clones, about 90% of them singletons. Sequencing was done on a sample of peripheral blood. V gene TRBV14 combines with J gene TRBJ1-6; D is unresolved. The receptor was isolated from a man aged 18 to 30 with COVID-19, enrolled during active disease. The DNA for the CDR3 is TGTGCCAGCAGCCTTTACGTCGGGGTCTCCTATAATTCACCCCTCCACTTT. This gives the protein CASSLYVGVSYNSPLHF.